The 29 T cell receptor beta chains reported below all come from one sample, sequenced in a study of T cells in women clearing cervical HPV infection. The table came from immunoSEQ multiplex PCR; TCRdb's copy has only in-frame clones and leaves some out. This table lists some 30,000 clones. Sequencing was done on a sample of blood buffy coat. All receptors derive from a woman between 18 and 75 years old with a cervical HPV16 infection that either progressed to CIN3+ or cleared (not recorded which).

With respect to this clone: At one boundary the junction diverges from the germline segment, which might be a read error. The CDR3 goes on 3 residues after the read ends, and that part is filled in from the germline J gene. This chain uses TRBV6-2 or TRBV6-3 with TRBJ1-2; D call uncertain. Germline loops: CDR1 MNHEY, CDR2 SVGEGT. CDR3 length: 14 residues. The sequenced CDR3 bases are TGTGCCGGCAGTTATCCTGGCAGTTCCTATGGC. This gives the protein CAGSYPGSSYG. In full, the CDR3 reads CAGSYPGSSYGYTF.

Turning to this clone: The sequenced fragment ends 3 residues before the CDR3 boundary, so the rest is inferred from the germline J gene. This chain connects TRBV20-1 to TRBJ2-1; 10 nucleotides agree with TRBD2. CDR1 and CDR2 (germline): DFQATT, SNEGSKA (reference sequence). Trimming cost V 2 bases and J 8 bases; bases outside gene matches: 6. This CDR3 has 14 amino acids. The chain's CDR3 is CSARRSSGGDEQFF. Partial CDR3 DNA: TGCAGTGCTAGACGATCTAGCGGGGGAGATGAG.

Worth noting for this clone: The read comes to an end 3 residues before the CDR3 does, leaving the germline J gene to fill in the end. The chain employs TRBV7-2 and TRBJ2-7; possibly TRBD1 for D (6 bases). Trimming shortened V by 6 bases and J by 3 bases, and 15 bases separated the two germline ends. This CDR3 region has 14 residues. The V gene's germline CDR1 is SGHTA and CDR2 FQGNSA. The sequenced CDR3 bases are TGTGCCAGCAGGAACCAACAGGGTTACTACGAG. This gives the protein CASRNQQGYYE. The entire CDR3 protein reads CASRNQQGYYEQYF.

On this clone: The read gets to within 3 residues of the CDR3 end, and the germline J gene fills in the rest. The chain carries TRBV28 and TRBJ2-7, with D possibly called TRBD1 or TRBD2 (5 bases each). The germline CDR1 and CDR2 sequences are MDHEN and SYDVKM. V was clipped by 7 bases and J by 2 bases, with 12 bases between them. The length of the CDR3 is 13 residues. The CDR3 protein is CASTGLEAYEQYF. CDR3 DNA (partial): TGTGCCAGCACAGGGTTGGAGGCCTACGAG. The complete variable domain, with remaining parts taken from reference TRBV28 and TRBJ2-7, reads DVKVTQSSRYLVKRTGEKVFLECVQDMDHENMFWYRQDPGLGLRLIYFSYDVKMKEKGDIPEGYSVSREKKERFSLILESASTNQTSMYLCASTGLEAYEQYFGPGTRLTVT.

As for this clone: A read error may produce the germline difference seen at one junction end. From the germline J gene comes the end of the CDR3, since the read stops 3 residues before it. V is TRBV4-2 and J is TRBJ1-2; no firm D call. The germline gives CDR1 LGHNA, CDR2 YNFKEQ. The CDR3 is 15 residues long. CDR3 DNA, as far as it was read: TGCGCCAGCAGCCAAGATTACAGTATTAACTATGGC. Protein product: CASSQDYSINYG. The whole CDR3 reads CASSQDYSINYGYTF.

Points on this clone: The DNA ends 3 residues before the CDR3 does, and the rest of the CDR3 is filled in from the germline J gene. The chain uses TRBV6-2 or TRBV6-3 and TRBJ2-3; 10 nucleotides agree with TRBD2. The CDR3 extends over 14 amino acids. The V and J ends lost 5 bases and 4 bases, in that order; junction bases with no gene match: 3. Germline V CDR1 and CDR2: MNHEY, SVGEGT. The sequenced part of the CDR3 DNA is TGTGCCAGCAGTACCGGACTAGCGGCAGATACG. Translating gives CASSTGLAADT. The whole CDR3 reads CASSTGLAADTQYF.

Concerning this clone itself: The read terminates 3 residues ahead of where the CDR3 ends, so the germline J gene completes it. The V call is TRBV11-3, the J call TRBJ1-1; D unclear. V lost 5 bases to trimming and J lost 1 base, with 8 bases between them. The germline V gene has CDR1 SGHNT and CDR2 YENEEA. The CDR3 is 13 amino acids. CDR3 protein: CASSPSWNTEAFF. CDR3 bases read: TGTGCCAGCAGCCCTTCCTGGAACACTGAA.

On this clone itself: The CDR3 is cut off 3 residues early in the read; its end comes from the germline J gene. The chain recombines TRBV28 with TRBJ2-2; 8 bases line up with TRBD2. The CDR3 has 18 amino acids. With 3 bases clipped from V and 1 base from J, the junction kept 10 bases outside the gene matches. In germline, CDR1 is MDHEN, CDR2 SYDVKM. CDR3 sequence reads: CASSFPLLAGLNTGELFF. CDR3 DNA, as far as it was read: TGTGCCAGCAGTTTCCCTCTCCTAGCGGGCCTGAACACCGGGGAG. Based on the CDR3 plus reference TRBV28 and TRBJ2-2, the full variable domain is DVKVTQSSRYLVKRTGEKVFLECVQDMDHENMFWYRQDPGLGLRLIYFSYDVKMKEKGDIPEGYSVSREKKERFSLILESASTNQTSMYLCASSFPLLAGLNTGELFFGEGSRLTVL.

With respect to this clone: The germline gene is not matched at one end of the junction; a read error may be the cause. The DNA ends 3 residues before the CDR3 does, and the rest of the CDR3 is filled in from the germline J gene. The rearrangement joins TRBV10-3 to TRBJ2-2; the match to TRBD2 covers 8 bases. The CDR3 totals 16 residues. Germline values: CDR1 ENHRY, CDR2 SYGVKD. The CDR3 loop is CAISEYGGGTTRELFF. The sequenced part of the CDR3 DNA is TGTGCCATCAGTGAGTACGGCGGGGGGACCACCAGGGAG.

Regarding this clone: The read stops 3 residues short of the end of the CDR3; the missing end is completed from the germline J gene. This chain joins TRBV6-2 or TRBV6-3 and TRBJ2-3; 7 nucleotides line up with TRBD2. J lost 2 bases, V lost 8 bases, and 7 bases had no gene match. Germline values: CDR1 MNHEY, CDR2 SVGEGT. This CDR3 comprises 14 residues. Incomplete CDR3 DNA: TGTGCCAGCTTCAACGGGGGGAACACAGATACG. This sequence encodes CASFNGGNTDT. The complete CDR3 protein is CASFNGGNTDTQYF.

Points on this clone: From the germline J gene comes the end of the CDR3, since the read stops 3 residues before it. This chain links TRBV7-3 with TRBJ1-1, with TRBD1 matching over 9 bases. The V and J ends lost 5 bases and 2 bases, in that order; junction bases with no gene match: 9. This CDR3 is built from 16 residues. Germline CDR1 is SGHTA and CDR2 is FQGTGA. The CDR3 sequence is CASSITGGRLNTEAFF. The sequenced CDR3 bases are TGTGCCAGCAGCATTACAGGGGGCCGATTAAACACTGAA.

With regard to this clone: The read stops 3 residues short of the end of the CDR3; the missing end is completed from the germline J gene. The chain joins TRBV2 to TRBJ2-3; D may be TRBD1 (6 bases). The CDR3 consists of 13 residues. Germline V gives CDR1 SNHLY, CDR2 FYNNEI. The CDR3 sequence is CASSDGGVLAQYF. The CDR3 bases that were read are TGTGCCAGCAGTGATGGGGGCGTCTTGGCG.

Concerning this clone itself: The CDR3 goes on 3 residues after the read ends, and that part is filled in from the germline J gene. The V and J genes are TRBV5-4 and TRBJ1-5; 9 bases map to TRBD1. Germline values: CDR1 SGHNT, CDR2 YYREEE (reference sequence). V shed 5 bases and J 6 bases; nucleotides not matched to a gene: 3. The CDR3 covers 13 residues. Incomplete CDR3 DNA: TGTGCCAGCAGTTCGGACAGGGGTCAGCCC. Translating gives CASSSDRGQP. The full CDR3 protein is CASSSDRGQPQHF.

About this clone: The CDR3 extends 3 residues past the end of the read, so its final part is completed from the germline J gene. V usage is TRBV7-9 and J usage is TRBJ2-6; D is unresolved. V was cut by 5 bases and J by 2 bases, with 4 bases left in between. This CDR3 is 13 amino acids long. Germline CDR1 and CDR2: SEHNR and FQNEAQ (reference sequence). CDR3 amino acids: CASSLAGANVLTF. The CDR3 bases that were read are TGTGCCAGCAGCCTCGCTGGGGCCAACGTC.

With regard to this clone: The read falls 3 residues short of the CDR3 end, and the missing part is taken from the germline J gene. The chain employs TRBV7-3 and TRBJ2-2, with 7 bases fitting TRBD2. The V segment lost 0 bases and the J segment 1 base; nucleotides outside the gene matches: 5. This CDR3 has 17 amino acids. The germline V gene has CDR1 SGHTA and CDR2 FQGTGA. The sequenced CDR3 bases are TGTGCCAGCAGCTTAACGGCTCAGCGGGGGAACACCGGGGAG. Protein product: CASSLTAQRGNTGE. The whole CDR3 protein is CASSLTAQRGNTGELFF. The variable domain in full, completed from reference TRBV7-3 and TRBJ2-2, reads GAGVSQTPSNKVTEKGKYVELRCDPISGHTALYWYRQSLGQGPEFLIYFQGTGAADDSGLPNDRFFAVRPEGSVSTLKIQRTERGDSAVYLCASSLTAQRGNTGELFFGEGSRLTVL.

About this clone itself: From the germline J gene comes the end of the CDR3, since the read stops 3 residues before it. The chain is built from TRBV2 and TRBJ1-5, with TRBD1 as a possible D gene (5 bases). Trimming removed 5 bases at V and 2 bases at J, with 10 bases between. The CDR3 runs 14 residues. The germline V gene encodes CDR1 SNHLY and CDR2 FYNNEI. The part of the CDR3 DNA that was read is TGTGCCAGCAGTACCCTGACAGGCAATCAGCCC. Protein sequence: CASSTLTGNQP. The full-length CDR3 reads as CASSTLTGNQPQHF. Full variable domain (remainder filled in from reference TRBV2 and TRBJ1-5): EPEVTQTPSHQVTQMGQEVILRCVPISNHLYFYWYRQILGQKVEFLVSFYNNEISEKSEIFDDQFSVERPDGSNFTLKIRSTKLEDSAMYFCASSTLTGNQPQHFGDGTRLSIL.

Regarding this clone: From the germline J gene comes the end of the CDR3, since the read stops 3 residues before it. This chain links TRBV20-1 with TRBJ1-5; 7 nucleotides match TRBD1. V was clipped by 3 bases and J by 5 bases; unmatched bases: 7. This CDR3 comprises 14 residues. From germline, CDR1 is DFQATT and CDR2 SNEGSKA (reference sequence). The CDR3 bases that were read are TGCAGTGCTAGCTTCGACAGGGAACATCAGCCC. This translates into CSASFDREHQP. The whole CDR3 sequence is CSASFDREHQPQHF.

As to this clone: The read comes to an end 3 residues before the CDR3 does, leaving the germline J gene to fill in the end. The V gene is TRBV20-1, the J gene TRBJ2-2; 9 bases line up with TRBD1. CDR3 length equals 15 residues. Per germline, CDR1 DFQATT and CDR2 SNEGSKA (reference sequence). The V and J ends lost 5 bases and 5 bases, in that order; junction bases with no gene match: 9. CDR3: CSALPGTGRTGELFF. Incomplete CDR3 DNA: TGCAGTGCTTTACCCGGGACAGGGCGGACCGGGGAG.

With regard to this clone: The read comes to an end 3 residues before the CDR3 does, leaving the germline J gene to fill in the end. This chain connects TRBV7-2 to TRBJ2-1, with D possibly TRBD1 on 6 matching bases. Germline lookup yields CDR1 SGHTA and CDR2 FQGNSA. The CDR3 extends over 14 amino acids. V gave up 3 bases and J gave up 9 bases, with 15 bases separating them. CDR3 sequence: CASSLGQGFSEQFF. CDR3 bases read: TGTGCCAGCAGCTTGGGTCAGGGGTTCAGTGAG.

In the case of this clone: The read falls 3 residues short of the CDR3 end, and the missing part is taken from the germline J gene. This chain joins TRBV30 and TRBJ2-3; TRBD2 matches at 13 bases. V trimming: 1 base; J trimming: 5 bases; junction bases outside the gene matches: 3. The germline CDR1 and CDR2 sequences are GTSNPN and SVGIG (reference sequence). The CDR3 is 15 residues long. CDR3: CAWSAGLAGIDTQYF. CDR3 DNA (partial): TGTGCCTGGAGTGCGGGACTAGCGGGGATAGATACG. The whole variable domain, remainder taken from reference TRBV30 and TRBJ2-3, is SQTIHQWPATLVQPVGSPLSLECTVEGTSNPNLYWYRQAAGRGLQLLFYSVGIGQISSEVPQNLSASRPQDRQFILSSKKLLLSDSGFYLCAWSAGLAGIDTQYFGPGTRLTVL.

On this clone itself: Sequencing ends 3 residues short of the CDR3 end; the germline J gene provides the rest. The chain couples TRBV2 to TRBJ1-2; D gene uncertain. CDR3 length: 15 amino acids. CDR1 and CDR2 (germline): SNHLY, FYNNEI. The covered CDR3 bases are TGTGCCAGCAGTGGGCAGGCAGGTCTTTTGGTAGGC. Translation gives CASSGQAGLLVG. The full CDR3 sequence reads CASSGQAGLLVGYTF.

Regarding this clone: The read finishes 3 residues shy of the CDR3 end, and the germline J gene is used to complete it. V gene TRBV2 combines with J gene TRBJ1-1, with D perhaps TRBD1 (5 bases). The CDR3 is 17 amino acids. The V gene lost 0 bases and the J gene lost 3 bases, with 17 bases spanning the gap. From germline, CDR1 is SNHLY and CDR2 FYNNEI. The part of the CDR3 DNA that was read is TGTGCCAGCAGTGAAGCGAGGGGTAAAGGAGTAGACACTGAA. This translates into CASSEARGKGVDTE. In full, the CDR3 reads CASSEARGKGVDTEAFF.

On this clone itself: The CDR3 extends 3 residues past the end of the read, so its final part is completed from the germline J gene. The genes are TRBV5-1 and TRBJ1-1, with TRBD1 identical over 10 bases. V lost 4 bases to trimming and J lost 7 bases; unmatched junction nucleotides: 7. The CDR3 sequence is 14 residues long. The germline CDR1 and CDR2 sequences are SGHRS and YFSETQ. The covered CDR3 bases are TGCGCCAGCAGCCTACCATGGACAGGGGGTGAA. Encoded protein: CASSLPWTGGE. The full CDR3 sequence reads CASSLPWTGGEAFF.

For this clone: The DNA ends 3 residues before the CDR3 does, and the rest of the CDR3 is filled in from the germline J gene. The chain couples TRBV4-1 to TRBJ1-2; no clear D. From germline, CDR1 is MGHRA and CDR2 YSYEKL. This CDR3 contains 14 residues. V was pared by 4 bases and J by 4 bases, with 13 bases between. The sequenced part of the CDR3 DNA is TGCGCCAGCAGCCCCGTAAACAGAGGCTATGGC. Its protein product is CASSPVNRGYG. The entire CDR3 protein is CASSPVNRGYGYTF.

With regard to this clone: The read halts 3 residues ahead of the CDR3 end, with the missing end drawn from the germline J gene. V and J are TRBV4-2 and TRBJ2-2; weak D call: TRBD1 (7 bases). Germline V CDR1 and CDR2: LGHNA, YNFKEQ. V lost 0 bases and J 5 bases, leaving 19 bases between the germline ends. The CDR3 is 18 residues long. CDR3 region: CASSQDLRGSGGTGELFF. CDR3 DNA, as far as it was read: TGTGCCAGCAGCCAAGATCTTCGGGGTTCAGGGGGGACCGGGGAG.

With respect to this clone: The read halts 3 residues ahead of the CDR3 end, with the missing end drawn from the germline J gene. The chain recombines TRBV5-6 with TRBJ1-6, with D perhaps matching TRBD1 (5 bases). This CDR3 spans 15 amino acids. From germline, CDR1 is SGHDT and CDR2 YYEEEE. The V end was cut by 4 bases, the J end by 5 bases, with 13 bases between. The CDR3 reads CASSVRQINNSPLHF. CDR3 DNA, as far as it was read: TGTGCCAGCAGCGTAAGACAGATTAATAATTCACCC.

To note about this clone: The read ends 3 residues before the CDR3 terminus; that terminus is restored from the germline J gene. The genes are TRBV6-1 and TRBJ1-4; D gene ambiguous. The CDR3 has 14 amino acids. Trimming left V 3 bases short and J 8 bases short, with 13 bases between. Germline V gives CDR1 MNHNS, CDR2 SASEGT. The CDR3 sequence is CASSETFRGEKLFF. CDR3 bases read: TGTGCCAGCAGTGAGACGTTTCGGGGAGAAAAA.

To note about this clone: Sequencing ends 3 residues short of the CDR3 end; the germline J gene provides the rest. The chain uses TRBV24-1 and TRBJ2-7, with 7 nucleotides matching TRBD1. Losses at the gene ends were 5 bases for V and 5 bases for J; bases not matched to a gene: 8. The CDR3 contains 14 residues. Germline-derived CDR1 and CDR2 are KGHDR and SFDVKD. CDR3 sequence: CATSAQGVYHEQYF. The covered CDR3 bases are TGTGCCACCAGTGCTCAGGGGGTTTATCACGAG.

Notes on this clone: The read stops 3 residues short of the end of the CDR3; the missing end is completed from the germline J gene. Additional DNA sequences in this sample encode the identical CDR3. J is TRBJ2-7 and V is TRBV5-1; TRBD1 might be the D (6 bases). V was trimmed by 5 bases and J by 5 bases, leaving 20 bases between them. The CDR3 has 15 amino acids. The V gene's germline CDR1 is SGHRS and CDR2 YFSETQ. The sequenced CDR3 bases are TGCGCCAGCAGTTTGCTTGTACAGGGCAGCGACGAG. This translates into CASSLLVQGSDE. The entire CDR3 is CASSLLVQGSDEQYF.